What follows describes a single TCR beta chain. Its antigen is undetermined. This entry belongs to a study of T cell responses to AZD1222 COVID-19 vaccine. Study-level findings and limits: The study found Spike-specific TCR breadth and depth rose after two AZD1222 doses. Just a handful of AZD1222 recipients were seropositive at baseline. There were mostly white British donors and more females than males, and clonal diversity was possibly underestimated.

Using immunoSEQ multiplex PCR, the repertoire was profiled, and TCRdb retains in-frame clones only, with some absent. The sample has 150,000 or so clones, roughly nine tenths seen once. The specimen comprised peripheral blood, sampled on day 0 of AZD1222 vaccination. This sequence originates from an adult in good health.

The CDR3 is CASSPSGRNTEAFF. DNA of the CDR3: TGTGCCAGCAGTCCGTCAGGGCGGAACACTGAAGCTTTCTTT. This chain uses TRBV27 with TRBJ1-1; perhaps TRBD1 as D (5 bases). V lost 5 bases, J lost 1 base, and 11 bases lay in between. CDR3 length: 14 amino acids. Germline values: CDR1 MNHEY, CDR2 SMNVEV (reference sequence).